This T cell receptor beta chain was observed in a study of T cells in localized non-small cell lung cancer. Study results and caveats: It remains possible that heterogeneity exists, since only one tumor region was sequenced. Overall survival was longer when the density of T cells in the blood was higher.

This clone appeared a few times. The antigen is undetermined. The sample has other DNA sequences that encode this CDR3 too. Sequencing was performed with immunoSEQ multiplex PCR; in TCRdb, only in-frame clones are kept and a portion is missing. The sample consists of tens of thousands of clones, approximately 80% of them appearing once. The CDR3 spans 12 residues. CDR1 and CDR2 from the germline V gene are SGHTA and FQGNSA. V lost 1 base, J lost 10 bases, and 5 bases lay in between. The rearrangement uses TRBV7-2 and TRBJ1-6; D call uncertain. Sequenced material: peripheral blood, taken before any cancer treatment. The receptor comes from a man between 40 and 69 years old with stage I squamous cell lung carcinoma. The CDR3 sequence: CASSLDRSPLHF. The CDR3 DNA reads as TGTGCCAGCAGCTTAGATCGATCACCCCTCCACTTT.